These 10 T cell receptor beta chains share one sample of origin, sequenced in a study of OX40 agonist ivuxolimab in advanced cancers. The library came from the immunoSEQ multiplex PCR assay. As stored in TCRdb, this immuneACCESS dataset retains in-frame rearrangements with V and J assigned. A fraction of the clones does not appear; measured against another copy, unresolved V genes explain less than half of the discrepancy, and the remainder lacks a known reason. For this sample there are more than 60,000 clones; 85% appear just once. The ten biggest clones cover around 3.8% of the sample. This specimen was CD4+ or CD8+ T cells sorted from blood, taken in a trial of the OX40 agonist ivuxolimab. Source of these receptors: an adult with an advanced solid tumor such as melanoma, head and neck, liver or kidney cancer.

The chain is built from TRBV19 and TRBJ2-5; D gene ambiguous. CDR3 size: 13 residues. Germline loops: CDR1 LNHDA, CDR2 SQIVND (reference sequence). The ends were cut back, 3 bases at V and 2 bases at J, with 7 bases in the middle. The CDR3 is CASSMGNQETQYF. Here the CDR3 DNA reads TGTGCCAGTAGTATGGGGAATCAAGAGACCCAGTACTTC.

The rearrangement joins TRBV18 to TRBJ2-4; D is uncertain. Trimming cost V 2 bases and J 13 bases, with 6 bases left between them. The CDR3 spans 10 residues. Looked up from germline, CDR1 is KGHSH and CDR2 is LQKENI. The CDR3: CASSPKTQYF. DNA of the CDR3: TGTGCCAGCTCACCAAAAACCCAGTACTTC. The full variable domain, its missing parts supplied by reference TRBV18 and TRBJ2-4, is NAGVMQNPRHLVRRRGQEARLRCSPMKGHSHVYWYRQLPEEGLKFMVYLQKENIIDESGMPKERFSAEFPKEGPSILRIQQVVRGDSAAYFCASSPKTQYFGAGTRLSVL.

DNA of the CDR3: TGTGCCAGCATCAGGCCCGGGACAATGCGGTCCGTCTGCAATCAGCCCCAGCATTTT. Protein sequence: CASIRPGTMRSVCNQPQHF. The rearrangement joins TRBV27 to TRBJ1-5, with a tentative D call TRBD1 (6 bases). Germline V gene sequence: CDR1 MNHEY, CDR2 SMNVEV (reference sequence). The CDR3 loop spans 19 amino acids. Trimming removed 7 bases from V and 2 bases from J, with 27 bases in between.

V is TRBV5-1 and J is TRBJ2-2; 10 bases agree with TRBD2. CDR3 length equals 16 residues. Per germline, CDR1 SGHRS and CDR2 YFSETQ. After removal of 1 base from V and 6 bases from J, the junction contained 6 bases not matched to a gene. CDR3 bases: TGCGCCAGCAGCTTGAGAGCTAGCGGGAGCTCCGGGGAGCTGTTTTTT. This gives the protein CASSLRASGSSGELFF.

V usage is TRBV27 and J usage is TRBJ2-7; D is uncertain. V dropped 6 bases and J dropped 6 bases, with 15 bases sitting between them. The CDR3 contains 13 residues. The germline V gene has CDR1 MNHEY and CDR2 SMNVEV (reference sequence). The CDR3 sequence is CASSHNRWGEQYF. CDR3 nucleotides: TGTGCCAGCAGCCACAACCGGTGGGGCGAGCAGTACTTC.

The chain uses TRBV6-1 and TRBJ1-5; TRBD1 aligns across 9 bases. Germline V CDR1 and CDR2: MNHNS, SASEGT. V lost 8 bases and J lost 3; bases outside the gene matches: 2. CDR3 size: 13 residues. The CDR3 DNA is TGTGCCAGCGGACAGGGGCTCAATCAGCCCCAGCATTTT. Amino acid sequence: CASGQGLNQPQHF.

The chain uses TRBV21-1 and TRBJ2-3; the D call in the table, TRBD2, was not verified against the DNA. TRBV21-1 is labeled a pseudogene. The length of the CDR3 is 15 residues. CDR3 DNA: TGTGCCAGCAGCAAAAGGGGCGGGAGGACAGATACGCAGTATTTT. As protein: CASSKRGGRTDTQYF.

V usage is TRBV5-4 and J usage is TRBJ2-7, with D uncertain. Trimming cost V 0 bases and J 6 bases, with 7 bases left between them. Germline CDR1 is SGHNT and CDR2 is YYREEE (reference sequence). The CDR3 is 12 amino acids. In DNA form, the CDR3 reads TGTGCCAGCAGCTTGGCCTCACTCGAGCAGTACTTC. Amino acids: CASSLASLEQYF.

The table lists this clone with a few counts. This chain joins TRBV10-1 and TRBJ2-5, with TRBD2 identical over 7 bases. CDR1 and CDR2 (germline): WNHNN, SYGVQD (reference sequence). The CDR3 runs to 15 residues. The ends lost 2 bases at V and 5 bases at J; junction bases unmatched: 8. The CDR3 here is CASSEIRGETETQYF. For the CDR3, the DNA is TGCGCCAGCAGTGAGATTCGGGGGGAGACGGAGACCCAGTACTTC.

The V gene is TRBV28, the J gene TRBJ2-7; D unresolved. V was shortened by 8 bases and J by 3 bases, with 8 bases between the two germline ends. Germline V lookup: CDR1 MDHEN, CDR2 SYDVKM. The CDR3 runs 11 residues. CDR3 DNA sequence: TGTGCCAGCGAGGACCGCTACGAGCAGTACTTC. This sequence encodes CASEDRYEQYF. Full variable domain (outside the CDR3, taken from reference TRBV28 and TRBJ2-7): DVKVTQSSRYLVKRTGEKVFLECVQDMDHENMFWYRQDPGLGLRLIYFSYDVKMKEKGDIPEGYSVSREKKERFSLILESASTNQTSMYLCASEDRYEQYFGPGTRLTVT.